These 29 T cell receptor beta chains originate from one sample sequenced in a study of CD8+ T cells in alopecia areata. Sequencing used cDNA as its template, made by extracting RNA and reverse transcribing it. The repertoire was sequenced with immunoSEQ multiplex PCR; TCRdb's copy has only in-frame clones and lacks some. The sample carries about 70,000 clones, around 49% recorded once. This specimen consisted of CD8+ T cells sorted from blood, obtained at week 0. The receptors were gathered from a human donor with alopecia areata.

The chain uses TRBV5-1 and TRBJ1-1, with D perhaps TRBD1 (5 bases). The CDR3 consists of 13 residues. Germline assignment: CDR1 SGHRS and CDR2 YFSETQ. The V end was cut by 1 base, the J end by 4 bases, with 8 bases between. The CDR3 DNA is TGCGCCAGCAGCTTGAGTGGGGCCACTGAAGCTTTCTTT. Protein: CASSLSGATEAFF. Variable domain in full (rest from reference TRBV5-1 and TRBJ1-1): KAGVTQTPRYLIKTRGQQVTLSCSPISGHRSVSWYQQTPGQGLQFLFEYFSETQRNKGNFPGRFSGRQFSNSRSEMNVSTLELGDSALYLCASSLSGATEAFFGQGTRLTVV.

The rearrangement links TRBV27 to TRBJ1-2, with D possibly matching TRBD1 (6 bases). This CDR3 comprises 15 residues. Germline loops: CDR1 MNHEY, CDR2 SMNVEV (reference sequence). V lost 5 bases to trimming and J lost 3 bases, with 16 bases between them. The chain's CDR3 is CASSLQGARDYGYTF. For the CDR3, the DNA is TGTGCCAGCAGTCTACAGGGCGCTAGGGACTATGGCTACACCTTC.

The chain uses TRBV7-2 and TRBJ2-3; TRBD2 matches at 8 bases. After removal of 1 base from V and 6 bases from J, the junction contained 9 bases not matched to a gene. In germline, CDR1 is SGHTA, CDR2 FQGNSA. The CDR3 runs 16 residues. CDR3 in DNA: TGTGCCAGCAGCTTAGGGCCGGGAGGGCCAGCGGATACGCAGTATTTT. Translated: CASSLGPGGPADTQYF.

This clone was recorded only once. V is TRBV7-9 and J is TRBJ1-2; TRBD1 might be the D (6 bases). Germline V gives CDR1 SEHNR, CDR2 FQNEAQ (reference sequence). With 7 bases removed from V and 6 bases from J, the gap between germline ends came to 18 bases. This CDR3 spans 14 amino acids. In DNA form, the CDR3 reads TGTGCCAGCACCTCTCCTAGGGCAGGGGATGGCTACACCTTC. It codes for CASTSPRAGDGYTF.

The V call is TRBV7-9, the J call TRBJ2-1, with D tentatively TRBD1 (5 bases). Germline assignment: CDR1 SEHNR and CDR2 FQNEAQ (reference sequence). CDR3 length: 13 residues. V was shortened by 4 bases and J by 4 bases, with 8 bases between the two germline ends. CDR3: CASSSTGYNEQFF. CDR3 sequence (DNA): TGTGCCAGCAGCTCTACAGGTTACAATGAGCAGTTCTTC.

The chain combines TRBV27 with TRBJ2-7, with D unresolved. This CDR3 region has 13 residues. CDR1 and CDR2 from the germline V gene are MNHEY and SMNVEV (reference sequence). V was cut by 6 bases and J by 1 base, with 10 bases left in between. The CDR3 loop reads CASSSQISYEQYF. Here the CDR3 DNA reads TGTGCCAGCAGCTCGCAGATTTCCTACGAGCAGTACTTC.

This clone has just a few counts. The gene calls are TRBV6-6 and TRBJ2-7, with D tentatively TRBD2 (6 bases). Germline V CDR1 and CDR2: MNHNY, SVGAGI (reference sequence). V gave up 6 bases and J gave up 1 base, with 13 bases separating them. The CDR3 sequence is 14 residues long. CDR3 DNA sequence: TGTGCCAGCAGCCCGGGACTCCAGTCCTACGAGCAGTACTTC. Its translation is CASSPGLQSYEQYF.

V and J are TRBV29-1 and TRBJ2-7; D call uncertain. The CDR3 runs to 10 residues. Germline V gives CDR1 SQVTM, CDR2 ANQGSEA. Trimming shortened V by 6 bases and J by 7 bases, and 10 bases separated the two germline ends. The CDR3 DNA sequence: TGCAGCGTCCTGGTGCGGGAGCAGTACTTC. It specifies CSVLVREQYF.

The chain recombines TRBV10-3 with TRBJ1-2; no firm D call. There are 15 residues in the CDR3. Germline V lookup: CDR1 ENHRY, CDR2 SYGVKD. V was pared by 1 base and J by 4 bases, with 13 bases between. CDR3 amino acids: CAISEWNGAGYGYTF. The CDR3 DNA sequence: TGTGCCATCAGTGAGTGGAACGGCGCCGGCTATGGCTACACCTTC.

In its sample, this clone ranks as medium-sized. DNA of the CDR3: TGTGCCAGCAAAGCGAATTACGAGCAGTACTTC. Translation: CASKANYEQYF. The gene calls are TRBV25-1 and TRBJ2-7; D is ambiguous. CDR3 size: 11 residues. Germline V lookup: CDR1 MGHDK, CDR2 SYGVNS. V was cut by 7 bases and J by 4 bases, with 8 bases left in between.

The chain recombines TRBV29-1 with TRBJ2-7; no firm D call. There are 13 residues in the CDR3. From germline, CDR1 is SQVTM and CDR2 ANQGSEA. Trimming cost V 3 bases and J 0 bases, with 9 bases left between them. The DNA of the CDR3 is TGCAGCGTTGAGGGGATTAGCTCCTACGAGCAGTACTTC. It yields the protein CSVEGISSYEQYF.

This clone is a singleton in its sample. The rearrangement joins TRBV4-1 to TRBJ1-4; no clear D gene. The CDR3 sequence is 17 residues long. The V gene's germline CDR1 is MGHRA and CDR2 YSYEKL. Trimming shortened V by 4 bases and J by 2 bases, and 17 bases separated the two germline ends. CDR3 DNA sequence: TGCGCCAGCAGCCCAAACCCCGGCTCTACCACTAATGAAAAACTGTTTTTT. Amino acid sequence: CASSPNPGSTTNEKLFF.

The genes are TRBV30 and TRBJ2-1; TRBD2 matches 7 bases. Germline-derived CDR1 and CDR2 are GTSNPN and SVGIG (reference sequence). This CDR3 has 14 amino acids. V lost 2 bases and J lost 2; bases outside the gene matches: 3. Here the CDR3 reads CAWSRAGAYNEQFF. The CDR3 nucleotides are TGTGCCTGGAGTCGGGCGGGGGCCTACAATGAGCAGTTCTTC.

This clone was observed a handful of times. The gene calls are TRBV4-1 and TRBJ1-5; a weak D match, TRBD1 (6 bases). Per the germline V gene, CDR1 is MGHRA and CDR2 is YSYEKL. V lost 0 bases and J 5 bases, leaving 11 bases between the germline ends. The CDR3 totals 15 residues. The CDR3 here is CASSQEGGLDQPQHF. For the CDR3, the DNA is TGCGCCAGCAGCCAAGAAGGGGGATTAGATCAGCCCCAGCATTTT.

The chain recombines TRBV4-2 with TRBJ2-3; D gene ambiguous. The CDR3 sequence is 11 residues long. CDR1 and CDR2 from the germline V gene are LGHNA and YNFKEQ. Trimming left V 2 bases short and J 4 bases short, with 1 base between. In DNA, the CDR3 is TGTGCCAGCAGCCAACCAGATACGCAGTATTTT. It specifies CASSQPDTQYF.

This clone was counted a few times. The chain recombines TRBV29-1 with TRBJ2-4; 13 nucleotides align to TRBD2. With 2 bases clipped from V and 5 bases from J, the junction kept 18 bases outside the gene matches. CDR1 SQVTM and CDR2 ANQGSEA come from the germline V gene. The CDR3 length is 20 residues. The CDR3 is CSVERDSRYRTSGSENIQYF. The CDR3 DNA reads TGCAGCGTTGAAAGGGACAGCCGGTACAGGACTAGCGGGAGCGAAAACATTCAGTACTTC.

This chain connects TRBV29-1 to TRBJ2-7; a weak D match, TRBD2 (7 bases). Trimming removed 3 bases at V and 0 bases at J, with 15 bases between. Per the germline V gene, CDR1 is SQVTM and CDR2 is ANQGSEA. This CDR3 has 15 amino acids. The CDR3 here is CSVEGGGGTSYEQYF. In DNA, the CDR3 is TGCAGCGTTGAGGGCGGGGGCGGAACCTCCTACGAGCAGTACTTC.

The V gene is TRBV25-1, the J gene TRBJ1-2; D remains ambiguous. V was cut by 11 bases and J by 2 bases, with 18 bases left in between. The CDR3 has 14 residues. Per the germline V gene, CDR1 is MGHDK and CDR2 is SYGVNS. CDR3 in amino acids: CADTPQHPNYGYTF. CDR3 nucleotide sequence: TGTGCCGACACTCCCCAGCACCCAAACTATGGCTACACCTTC.

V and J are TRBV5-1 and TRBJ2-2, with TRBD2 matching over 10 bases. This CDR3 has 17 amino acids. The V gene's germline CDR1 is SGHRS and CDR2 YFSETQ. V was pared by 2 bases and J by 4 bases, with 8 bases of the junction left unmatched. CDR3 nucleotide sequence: TGCGCCAGCAGCTTCCACAGCGGGAGGGGAACCACCGGGGAGCTGTTTTTT. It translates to CASSFHSGRGTTGELFF.

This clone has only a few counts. This CDR3 reads CASRQDSSYEQYF. The CDR3 nucleotides are TGCGCCAGCAGACAGGACAGTTCCTACGAGCAGTACTTC. V usage is TRBV10-2 and J usage is TRBJ2-7; TRBD1 might be the D (6 bases). Trimming cost V 6 bases and J 1 base, with 10 bases left between them. This CDR3 has 13 residues. Germline V gene lookup returns CDR1 WSHSY and CDR2 SAAADI.

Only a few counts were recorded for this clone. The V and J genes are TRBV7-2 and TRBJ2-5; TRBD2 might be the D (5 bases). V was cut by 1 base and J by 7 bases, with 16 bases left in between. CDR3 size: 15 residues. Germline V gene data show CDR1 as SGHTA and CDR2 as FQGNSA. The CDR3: CASSLVSRERWTQYF. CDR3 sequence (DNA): TGTGCCAGCAGCTTAGTGTCTAGGGAGCGGTGGACCCAGTACTTC.

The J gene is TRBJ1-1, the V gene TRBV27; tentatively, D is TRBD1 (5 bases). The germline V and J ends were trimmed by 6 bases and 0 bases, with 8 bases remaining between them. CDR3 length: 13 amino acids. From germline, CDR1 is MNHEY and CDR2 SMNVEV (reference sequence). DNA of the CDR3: TGTGCCAGCAGCGCAGGGATGAACACTGAAGCTTTCTTT. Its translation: CASSAGMNTEAFF.

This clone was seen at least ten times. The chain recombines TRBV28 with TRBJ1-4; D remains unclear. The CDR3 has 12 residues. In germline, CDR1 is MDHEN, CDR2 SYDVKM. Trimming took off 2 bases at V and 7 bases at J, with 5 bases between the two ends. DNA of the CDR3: TGTGCCAGCAGTTTAATGGGTGAAAAACTGTTTTTT. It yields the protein CASSLMGEKLFF.

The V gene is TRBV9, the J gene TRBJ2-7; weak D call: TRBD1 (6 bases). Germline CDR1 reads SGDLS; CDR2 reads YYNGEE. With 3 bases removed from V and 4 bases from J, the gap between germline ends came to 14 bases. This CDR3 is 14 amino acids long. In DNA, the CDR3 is TGTGCCAGCAGCGCCATGGACAGACAGTACGAGCAGTACTTC. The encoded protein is CASSAMDRQYEQYF.

DNA of the CDR3: TGTGCCAGCAGCCCGGGACTAGCGGGGGCCTACGAGCAGTACTTC. Translating it yields CASSPGLAGAYEQYF. The chain couples TRBV5-6 to TRBJ2-7; TRBD2 aligns across 14 bases. Germline CDR1 SGHDT, CDR2 YYEEEE. The CDR3 consists of 15 residues. The V gene end was trimmed by 4 bases and the J gene end by 2 bases; junction bases not matched to a gene: 2. Full variable domain (missing parts from reference TRBV5-6 and TRBJ2-7): DAGVTQSPTHLIKTRGQQVTLRCSPKSGHDTVSWYQQALGQGPQFIFQYYEEEERQRGNFPDRFSGHQFPNYSSELNVNALLLGDSALYLCASSPGLAGAYEQYFGPGTRLTVT.

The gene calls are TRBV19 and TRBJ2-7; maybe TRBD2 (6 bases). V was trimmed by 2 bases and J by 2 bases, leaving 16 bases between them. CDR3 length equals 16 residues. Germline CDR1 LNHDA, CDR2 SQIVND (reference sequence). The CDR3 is CASSIIAGRRTYEQYF. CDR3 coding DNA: TGTGCCAGTAGTATAATTGCGGGACGTAGGACCTACGAGCAGTACTTC.

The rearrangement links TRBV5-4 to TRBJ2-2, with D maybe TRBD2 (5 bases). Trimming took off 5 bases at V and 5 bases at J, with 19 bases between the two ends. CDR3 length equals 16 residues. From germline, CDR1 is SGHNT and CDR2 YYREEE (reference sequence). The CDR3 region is CASSSMRSRGTGELFF. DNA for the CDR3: TGTGCCAGCAGTAGCATGAGGAGCCGGGGAACCGGGGAGCTGTTTTTT.

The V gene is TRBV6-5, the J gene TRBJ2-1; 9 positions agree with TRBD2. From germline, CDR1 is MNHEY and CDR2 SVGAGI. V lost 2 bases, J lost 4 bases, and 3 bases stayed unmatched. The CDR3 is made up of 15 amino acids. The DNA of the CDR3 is TGTGCCAGCAGTTACGTACTAGCGGGTTACAATGAGCAGTTCTTC. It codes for CASSYVLAGYNEQFF.

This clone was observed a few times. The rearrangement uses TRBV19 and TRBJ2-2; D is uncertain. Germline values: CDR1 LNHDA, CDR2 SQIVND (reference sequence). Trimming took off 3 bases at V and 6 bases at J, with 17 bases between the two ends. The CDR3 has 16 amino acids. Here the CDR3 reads CASSIILPSLPGELFF. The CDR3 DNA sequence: TGTGCCAGTAGTATTATACTTCCGTCTCTACCCGGGGAGCTGTTTTTT.